This T cell receptor beta chain was recorded in a study of cytomegalovirus exposure and HLA in healthy donors. General study points: The tendency of first-cohort TCR clusters to co-occur in the roughly 130 validation repertoires emerged from a later analysis. Cytomegalovirus association was listed for approximately 150 TCR beta chains.

Sequenced by immunoSEQ multiplex PCR; TCRdb stores in-frame clones only, minus some. The sample consists of some 190,000 clones, around nine tenths of them appearing once. In regard to this clone: As yet, its antigen is unknown.

The length of the CDR3 is 13 residues. Trimming removed 9 bases from V and 5 bases from J, with 17 bases in between. The germline gives CDR1 ENHRY, CDR2 SYGVKD. This chain uses TRBV10-3 with TRBJ2-7, with D unresolved. The sequenced material came from PBMCs. This clonotype was obtained from a man under 40 in good health and CMV-seropositive. The DNA of the CDR3 is TGTGCCATTCGTCACCCGCTGGGAAACGAGCAGTACTTC. This codes for CAIRHPLGNEQYF.